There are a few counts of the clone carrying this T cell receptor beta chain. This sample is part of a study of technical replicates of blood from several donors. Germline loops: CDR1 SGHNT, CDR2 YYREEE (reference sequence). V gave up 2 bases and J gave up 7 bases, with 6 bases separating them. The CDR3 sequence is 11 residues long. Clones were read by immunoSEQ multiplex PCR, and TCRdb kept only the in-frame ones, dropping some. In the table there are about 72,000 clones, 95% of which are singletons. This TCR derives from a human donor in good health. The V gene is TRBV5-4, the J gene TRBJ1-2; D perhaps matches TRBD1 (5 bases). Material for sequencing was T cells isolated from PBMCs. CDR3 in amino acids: CASSFQGGYTF. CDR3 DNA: TGTGCCAGCAGCTTCCAGGGTGGCTACACCTTC.